What follows are 6 T cell receptor delta chains derived from one specimen sequenced in a study of delta chains in infants with herpesvirus infections. TCR cDNA was made from PBMC RNA with gamma- and delta-chain-specific primers. TCRdb redid clone calling on the RT-PCR reads using CATT. The sample records roughly 1,500 delta-chain clones, about 7% being singletons. This material consisted of peripheral blood, taken at time point 1 of longitudinal follow-up. The receptors shown here come from a human donor who was a Ugandan infant, either HIV-exposed or HIV-unexposed (not recorded which).

This clone is labeled as medium-sized. The chain employs TRDV1 and TRDJ1, with 11 bases that match TRDD3. V was clipped by 2 bases and J by 3 bases; unmatched bases: 14. In germline, CDR1 is TSWWSYY, CDR2 QGS. The CDR3 loop spans 19 amino acids. CDR3 amino acids: CALGEGYLLGDIGPDKLIF. The CDR3, as DNA: TGTGCTCTTGGGGAAGGGTACCTACTGGGGGATATAGGTCCCGATAAACTCATCTTT.

The sample holds a few counts of this clone. The rearrangement links TRDV2 to TRDJ3; D not resolved. No J segment appears in TCRdb, so it was assigned here by matching the sequence to germline. The CDR3 is 13 residues long. Trimming took off 4 bases at V and 2 bases at J, with 2 bases between the two ends. CDR1 and CDR2 from the germline V gene are GEAIGNYY and EKD. The CDR3 sequence is CACDTWDTRQMFF. The CDR3 nucleotides read TGTGCCTGTGATACCTGGGACACCCGACAGATGTTTTTC.

On this clone itself: Since a far larger clone is one base different, this is likely a read error. The genes are TRDV1 and TRDJ1, with 8 bases fitting TRDD3. The CDR3 length is 20 residues. Germline values: CDR1 TSWWSYY, CDR2 QGS. The trim removed 0 bases at V and 8 bases at J, leaving 23 bases unmatched. The CDR3, as DNA: TGTGCTCTTGGGGAACTAAGCCTCAGGGCAGTGCCGGCTGGGGGAGACAAACTCATCTTT. Translating gives CALGELSLRAVPAGGDKLIF.

This clone was seen more than once but under ten times. The rearrangement links TRDV2 to TRDJ3, with a tentative D call TRDD3 (6 bases). Trimming left V 2 bases short and J 0 bases short, with 16 bases between. The CDR3 extends over 19 amino acids. Germline values: CDR1 GEAIGNYY, CDR2 EKD. CDR3 nucleotides: TGTGCCTGTGACAGGGTGGGGATGTGGGGCTCCTGGGACACCCGACAGATGTTTTTC. The encoded protein is CACDRVGMWGSWDTRQMFF.

The chain has TRDV1 and TRDJ3; TRDD3 matches 7 bases. V was clipped by 0 bases and J by 1 base; unmatched bases: 27. There are 26 residues in the CDR3. Per the germline V gene, CDR1 is TSWWSYY and CDR2 is QGS. As DNA, the CDR3 is TGTGCTCTTGGGGAACTCCCTTATGATATTAGGATCCTCGGGGGGATGAGTTCCTGGGACACCCGACAGATGTTTTTC. This encodes CALGELPYDIRILGGMSSWDTRQMFF.

On this clone itself: A much larger clone sits a single nucleotide away, making a read error possible. This rearrangement joins TRDV2 to TRDJ3, with D tentatively TRDD3 (6 bases). Per germline, CDR1 GEAIGNYY and CDR2 EKD. This CDR3 is built from 17 residues. The chain's CDR3 is CACDTVLGSWDTRRMFF. The CDR3 DNA sequence: TGTGCCTGTGACACCGTACTGGGCTCCTGGGACACCCGACGGATGTTTTTC.